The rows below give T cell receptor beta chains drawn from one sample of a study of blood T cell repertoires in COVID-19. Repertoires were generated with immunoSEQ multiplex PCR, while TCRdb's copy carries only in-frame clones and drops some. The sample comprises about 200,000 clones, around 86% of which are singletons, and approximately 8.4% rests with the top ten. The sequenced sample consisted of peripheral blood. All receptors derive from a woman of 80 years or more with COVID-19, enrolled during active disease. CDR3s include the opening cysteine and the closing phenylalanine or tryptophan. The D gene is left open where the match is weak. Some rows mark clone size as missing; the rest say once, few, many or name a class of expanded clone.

TGTGCCAGTAGTATAGCCCAGGGAGGGTCCTACGAGCAGTACTTC	CASSIAQGGSYEQYF	TRBJ2-7	.	TRBV19	TRBD2
TGTGCCACCCTCCCGGGGCGGGGGGGCCCGACAGATACGCAGTATTTT	CATLPGRGGPTDTQYF	TRBJ2-3	.	TRBV7-2	TRBD2
TGCGCCAGCAGAACAGGGGGCCTCCAAGAGACCCAGTACTTC	CASRTGGLQETQYF	TRBJ2-5	once	TRBV5-1	TRBD1
TGTGCCAGCACCAAAATAGCAGGGGCTGGAAACACCATATATTTT	CASTKIAGAGNTIYF	TRBJ1-3	few	TRBV6-5	.
TGTGCCAGCTCACCAGGGACAGTTGCAACTAATGAAAAACTGTTTTTT	CASSPGTVATNEKLFF	TRBJ1-4	.	TRBV18	TRBD1
TGTGCCAGCAGCACTAGGGGAGGGGAGAGCTCCTATAATTCACCCCTCCACTTT	CASSTRGGESSYNSPLHF	TRBJ1-6	.	TRBV9	.
TGTGCCAGCAGTACTTTTAAGCTAGCGGGAGGGCAGGCAGATACGCAGTATTTT	CASSTFKLAGGQADTQYF	TRBJ2-3	.	TRBV28	TRBD2
TGTGCCAGCAGCCGAGGCTACGAGCAGTACTTC	CASSRGYEQYF	TRBJ2-7	.	TRBV7-2	.
TGTGCCAGCAGCTCCCGTGGACTAGCGACAGATACGCAGTATTTT	CASSSRGLATDTQYF	TRBJ2-3	.	TRBV7-2	TRBD2
TGCGCCAGCAGCTTGGCAGGGCCGGAGACCCAGTACTTC	CASSLAGPETQYF	TRBJ2-5	.	TRBV5-1	.
TGTGCCAAGTCGACAGGGGGGAGCTATGGCTACACCTTC	CAKSTGGSYGYTF	TRBJ1-2	once	TRBV7-2	TRBD1
TGTGCCAGCTCGCCACAGGGGAGCACAGATACGCAGTATTTT	CASSPQGSTDTQYF	TRBJ2-3	.	TRBV18	TRBD1
TGTGCCAGCAGCTTATTATCGGTCGTGAACACTGAAGCTTTCTTT	CASSLLSVVNTEAFF	TRBJ1-1	.	TRBV7-3	.
TGTGCCAGCAGTCCTAGCGGGAGGAGGGATACGCAGTATTTT	CASSPSGRRDTQYF	TRBJ2-3	.	TRBV28	TRBD2
TGTGCCACCAGTGATTCCGGCGGGTGGCATGGCTACACCTTC	CATSDSGGWHGYTF	TRBJ1-2	.	TRBV24-1	.
TGTGCCAGCAGCCGACAAAGACCCTACAATGAGCAGTTCTTC	CASSRQRPYNEQFF	TRBJ2-1	.	TRBV2	.
TGTGCCAGCAGCTTAACGAGGCAGTTCTTC	CASSLTRQFF	TRBJ2-1	.	TRBV5-5	.
TGTGCCAGCAGTCCCTCGATCGGGGGGAATTCACCCCTCCACTTT	CASSPSIGGNSPLHF	TRBJ1-6	.	TRBV28	.